This T cell receptor beta chain was recovered during a study of T cells in Graves' hyperthyroidism and ophthalmopathy. Study findings and constraints: Model-based prediction identified ophthalmopathy a median approximately 6.2 months prior to its onset.

Looked up from germline, CDR1 is LGHDT and CDR2 is YNNKEL (reference sequence). V lost 0 bases and J lost 7, with 10 bases in between. The CDR3 is made up of 14 amino acids. The PBMCs had their origin in 8.5 to 10 ml of fresh peripheral blood. Ten or more counts support this clonotype. Antigen specificity is unknown. The TCR beta CDR3 regions underwent amplification using RNA transcripts as the source. Using the HTBI primer set, a first-round RT-PCR was run on the TCR CDR3. TCRdb independently ran MiXCR on the multiplex PCR reads; one entry per CDR3 protein. The sample yields hundreds of thousands of distinct CDR3 sequences, about 15% seen once.

This TCR was sampled from a woman in her forties with Graves' hyperthyroidism. The chain combines TRBV3-1 with TRBJ1-5, with a weak D call TRBD1 (6 bases). The specimen sequenced was blood. The CDR3 loop reads CASSQDRTAQPQHF. The CDR3 coding sequence is TGTGCCAGCAGCCAAGATAGGACAGCACAGCCCCAGCATTTT. The full variable domain, its missing parts supplied by reference TRBV3-1 and TRBJ1-5, is DTAVSQTPKYLVTQMGNDKSIKCEQNLGHDTMYWYKQDSKKFLKIMFSYNNKELIINETVPNRFSPKSPDKAHLNLHINSLELGDSAVYFCASSQDRTAQPQHFGDGTRLSIL.